This T cell receptor (beta chain) was identified in a study of siplizumab effects on memory and regulatory T cells. Study conclusions and caveats: Alloreactive sequences tracing back to unstimulated CD4+ memory cells fell significantly with siplizumab. Mappable alloreactive CD4+ clones came from Treg cells under 80% of the time on average with siplizumab, against 26.9% in controls.

In regard to this clone: Its target is not known.

Clones were read by immunoSEQ multiplex PCR, and TCRdb kept only the in-frame ones, dropping some. In the table there are roughly 120,000 clones, roughly 94% of which are singletons. The V gene lost 4 bases and the J gene lost 7 bases, with 7 bases spanning the gap. The CDR3 sequence is 12 residues long. Germline V gives CDR1 MGHDK, CDR2 SYGVNS. The V call is TRBV25-1, the J call TRBJ1-4; no clear D. Material for sequencing was non-Treg CD4+ T cells sorted from blood. The TCR sequence derives from a human donor in good health. The CDR3 nucleotides read TGTGCCAGCAGTGGGTTAGGTGAAAAACTGTTTTTT. Protein product: CASSGLGEKLFF.